Below, 28 T cell receptor beta chains from the same sample are listed, as sequenced in a study of monozygotic twins with inflammatory bowel disease. TCRdb reprocessed the 5' RACE reads and keeps a single row for each CDR3 protein, giving no DNA. The table for this sample gives 210,000 or so distinct CDR3 sequences. Sequences were obtained from blood. The receptors come from a human donor with ulcerative colitis or Crohn's disease, or a healthy co-twin of an affected twin (not recorded which).

This chain uses TRBV24-1 with TRBJ2-1. CDR1 is KGHDR and CDR2 is SFDVKD in the germline V gene. The CDR3 is 13 residues long. CDR3 sequence reads: CAAPGLGYNEQFF.

The chain couples TRBV5-1 to TRBJ2-5; the TCRdb call, TRBD2, lacks DNA for checking. CDR3 length: 16 amino acids. The germline gives CDR1 SGHRS, CDR2 YFSETQ. CDR3 region: CASSLGGTSGQETQYF.

This sequence joins TRBV20-1 and TRBJ2-3; checking the TCRdb D call of TRBD1 is not possible without DNA. The length of the CDR3 is 15 residues. The germline gives CDR1 DFQATT, CDR2 SNEGSKA (reference sequence). This chain's CDR3 is CSAQRPGASTDTQYF.

The V call is TRBV29-1, the J call TRBJ2-1. Germline CDR1 and CDR2: SQVTM and ANQGSEA. This CDR3 has 14 amino acids. The CDR3 reads CSVPQDDSYNEQFF.

V gene TRBV7-2 combines with J gene TRBJ2-1; TCRdb's D call, TRBD2, is unchecked because there is no DNA. Per germline, CDR1 SGHTA and CDR2 FQGNSA. CDR3 length: 17 residues. The CDR3 reads CASSLAGGAGLHNEQFF.

The chain couples TRBV18 to TRBJ2-1; TCRdb calls TRBD1, which cannot be checked without DNA. Per germline, CDR1 KGHSH and CDR2 LQKENI. The CDR3 sequence is 14 residues long. The CDR3 sequence is CASSPPGTTNEQFF.

This rearrangement joins TRBV18 to TRBJ2-3; the D call from TCRdb, TRBD1, cannot be confirmed without DNA. The CDR3 sequence is 15 residues long. Germline-derived CDR1 and CDR2 are KGHSH and LQKENI. The CDR3 reads CASSQPGGGTDTQYF.

This sequence joins TRBV12-3 or TRBV12-4 and TRBJ2-3. The CDR3 length is 15 residues. CDR3 in amino acids: CASRFRVDVRDTQYF.

The rearrangement uses TRBV3-1 and TRBJ1-4. This CDR3 contains 13 residues. Germline V gives CDR1 LGHDT, CDR2 YNNKEL (reference sequence). The CDR3 region is CASSQVPNEKLFF.

The chain joins TRBV2 to TRBJ2-5; TCRdb's D gene call, TRBD1, goes unchecked for lack of DNA. The CDR3 spans 11 residues. The germline gives CDR1 SNHLY, CDR2 FYNNEI. CDR3 sequence reads: CASDRLETQYF.

V and J are TRBV10-3 and TRBJ1-4; lacking DNA, the TRBD1 call made by TCRdb goes unchecked. The CDR3 totals 13 residues. Germline CDR1 is ENHRY and CDR2 is SYGVKD. CDR3 sequence: CAISTGHDEKLFF.

The chain recombines TRBV10-3 with TRBJ2-7; TCRdb selects TRBD2, and the lack of DNA leaves this call unchecked. CDR1 ENHRY and CDR2 SYGVKD come from the germline V gene. The CDR3 length is 13 residues. CDR3 protein: CAITRVQEDEQYF.

This chain joins TRBV6-2 or TRBV6-3 and TRBJ2-2; the D call from TCRdb, TRBD1, cannot be confirmed without DNA. The CDR3 spans 17 residues. Germline V gives CDR1 MNHEY, CDR2 SVGEGT. CDR3 sequence: CASSVRDPSQSGGELFF.

V is TRBV20-1 and J is TRBJ2-2; without DNA, the TCRdb call of TRBD1 cannot be checked. Germline V gene sequence: CDR1 DFQATT, CDR2 SNEGSKA (reference sequence). This CDR3 has 14 amino acids. CDR3: CSARPGGGTGELFF.

V and J are TRBV6-4 and TRBJ2-3. CDR3 length equals 15 residues. Germline lookup yields CDR1 MRHNA and CDR2 SNTAGT. This CDR3 reads CASSDSGDGTDTQYF.

J is TRBJ2-5 and V is TRBV3-1; the TRBD1 assignment by TCRdb is unverifiable without DNA. The V gene's germline CDR1 is LGHDT and CDR2 YNNKEL (reference sequence). This CDR3 region has 15 residues. CDR3 in amino acids: CASSQGKTDQETQYF.

The chain uses TRBV5-1 and TRBJ2-7; the TCRdb call, TRBD1, lacks DNA for checking. Germline-derived CDR1 and CDR2 are SGHRS and YFSETQ. The CDR3 consists of 14 residues. The CDR3 here is CASSFEGQEYEQYF.

The chain carries TRBV7-3 and TRBJ2-1; the TCRdb D gene call, TRBD2, has no DNA to confirm it. The CDR3 has 15 residues. Germline loops: CDR1 SGHTA, CDR2 FQGTGA. This CDR3 is CASSAYSGGAGEQFF.

The V and J genes are TRBV7-2 and TRBJ2-7; checking the TCRdb D call of TRBD2 is not possible without DNA. The CDR3 is 15 amino acids. CDR1 and CDR2 from the germline V gene are SGHTA and FQGNSA. This CDR3 reads CASSFTSGRSYEQYF.

The gene calls are TRBV5-6 and TRBJ2-7. Germline lookup yields CDR1 SGHDT and CDR2 YYEEEE. The CDR3 runs to 12 residues. This CDR3 is CASSSVGWEQYF.

This chain links TRBV12-3 or TRBV12-4 with TRBJ2-1. The length of the CDR3 is 11 residues. The CDR3 sequence is CASSSKDEQFF.

The chain uses TRBV5-1 and TRBJ2-2; there is no DNA to check the TCRdb D call of TRBD1. In germline, CDR1 is SGHRS, CDR2 YFSETQ. The CDR3 has 18 residues. Here the CDR3 reads CASSPRGRRDANTGELFF.

V and J are TRBV7-3 and TRBJ1-1; the D gene TCRdb calls, TRBD1, cannot be checked with no DNA. CDR3 length equals 15 residues. Germline V gene lookup returns CDR1 SGHTA and CDR2 FQGTGA. The CDR3 reads CASSPGPGLNTEAFF.

The rearrangement uses TRBV7-2 and TRBJ2-3. This CDR3 contains 13 residues. The germline gives CDR1 SGHTA, CDR2 FQGNSA. The CDR3 sequence: CASSSQSADTQYF.

This sequence joins TRBV10-3 and TRBJ1-2; TCRdb returns TRBD1, unconfirmable since there is no DNA. The CDR3 consists of 13 residues. The germline V gene has CDR1 ENHRY and CDR2 SYGVKD. The CDR3 loop is CAISPDRDYGYTF.

The chain recombines TRBV28 with TRBJ2-3; the TCRdb D gene call, TRBD1, has no DNA to confirm it. Looked up from germline, CDR1 is MDHEN and CDR2 is SYDVKM. The CDR3 loop spans 14 amino acids. The CDR3 is CASRPGAGTDTQYF.

J is TRBJ2-3 and V is TRBV3-1; without DNA, the TCRdb call of TRBD1 cannot be checked. This CDR3 contains 12 residues. Germline CDR1 and CDR2: LGHDT and YNNKEL (reference sequence). The CDR3 protein is CASSGQSDTQYF.

The V gene is TRBV27, the J gene TRBJ1-6; lacking DNA, the TRBD1 call made by TCRdb goes unchecked. Germline assignment: CDR1 MNHEY and CDR2 SMNVEV (reference sequence). The CDR3 covers 14 residues. The CDR3 loop is CASSFGGDGSPLHF.